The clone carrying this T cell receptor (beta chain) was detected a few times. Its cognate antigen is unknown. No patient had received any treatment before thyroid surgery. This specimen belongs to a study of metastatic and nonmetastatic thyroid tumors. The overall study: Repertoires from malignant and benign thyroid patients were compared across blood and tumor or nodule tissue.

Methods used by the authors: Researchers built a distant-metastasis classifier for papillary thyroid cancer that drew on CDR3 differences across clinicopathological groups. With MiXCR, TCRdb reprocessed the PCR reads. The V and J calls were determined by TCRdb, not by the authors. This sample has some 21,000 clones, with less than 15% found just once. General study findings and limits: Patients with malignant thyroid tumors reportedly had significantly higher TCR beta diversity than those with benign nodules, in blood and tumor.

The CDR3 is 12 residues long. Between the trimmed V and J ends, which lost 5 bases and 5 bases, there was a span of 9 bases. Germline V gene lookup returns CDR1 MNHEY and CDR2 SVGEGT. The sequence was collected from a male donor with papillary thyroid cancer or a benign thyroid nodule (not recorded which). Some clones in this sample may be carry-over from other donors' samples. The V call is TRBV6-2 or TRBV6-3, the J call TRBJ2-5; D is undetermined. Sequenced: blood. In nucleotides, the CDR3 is TGTGCCAGCAGTCCGGCGGATGAGACCCAGTACTTC. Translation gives CASSPADETQYF.